The present TCR beta chain was sequenced within a study of T cell repertoires in cytomegalovirus infection. TCRdb redid the calling of the reads with MiXCR, one entry per CDR3 protein. The sample includes roughly 300,000 distinct CDR3 sequences, over 20% of them seen just once. CDR3 size: 14 residues. V was cut by 4 bases and J by 5 bases, with 13 bases left in between. Germline loops: CDR1 SGHRS, CDR2 YFSETQ. This clonotype was seen a few times. Its matching antigen is unknown. General observations from the study: HLA-C-restricted, CMV-specific TCR beta clonotypes were dominant ex vivo. Public TCR beta family frequency separated CMV-and-HLA carriers, including in an independent cohort.

Sequenced sample: PBMCs. The receptor was derived from a human donor in good health (CMV status not recorded). Some clones in this sample may be carry-over from other donors' samples. The V and J genes are TRBV5-1 and TRBJ1-5; tentatively, D is TRBD1 (6 bases). The CDR3 reads CASSQRGMDQPQHF. The CDR3 nucleotides read TGCGCCAGCAGCCAAAGGGGGATGGATCAGCCCCAGCATTTT. The full variable domain, in which reference TRBV5-1 and TRBJ1-5 provide the parts outside the CDR3, is KAGVTQTPRYLIKTRGQQVTLSCSPISGHRSVSWYQQTPGQGLQFLFEYFSETQRNKGNFPGRFSGRQFSNSRSEMNVSTLELGDSALYLCASSQRGMDQPQHFGDGTRLSIL.